These 27 T cell receptor beta chains originate from one sample sequenced in a study of CD8+CD57+ T cells in acquired aplastic anemia. Those patients picked for sequencing had displayed CD8+CD57+ cell expansion on flow cytometry. TCR beta VDJ and CDR3 profiles were obtained from a genomic DNA template. TCRdb re-derived calls from the reads in MiXCR, one entry per CDR3 protein. This repertoire shows about 180,000 distinct CDR3 sequences, about 45% found once; its top ten account for 1.1%. The sequenced material came from sorted CD4+, CD8+, or CD8+CD57+ T cells (not recorded which) from PBMCs. These receptors all come from a human donor with aplastic anemia.

The CDR3 region has the DNA TGCAGCTGGGGACAGGGCCTCTCCTACGAGCAGTACTTC. Translated, it gives CSWGQGLSYEQYF. This chain uses TRBV29-1 with TRBJ2-7; 9 bases agree with TRBD1. CDR3 size: 13 residues. Germline CDR1 is SQVTM and CDR2 is ANQGSEA. The ends lost 8 bases at V and 0 bases at J; junction bases unmatched: 5.

This clonotype occurred many times. The V and J genes are TRBV2 and TRBJ2-7, with unresolved D. The CDR3 sequence is 14 residues long. V was clipped by 6 bases and J by 0 bases, with 12 bases between them. The germline V gene has CDR1 SNHLY and CDR2 FYNNEI. CDR3 sequence (DNA): TGTGCCAGCAGAACCGAACCGGCCTCCTACGAGCAGTACTTC. Translation: CASRTEPASYEQYF. The variable domain in full, with the rest retrieved from reference TRBV2 and TRBJ2-7, is EPEVTQTPSHQVTQMGQEVILRCVPISNHLYFYWYRQILGQKVEFLVSFYNNEISEKSEIFDDQFSVERPDGSNFTLKIRSTKLEDSAMYFCASRTEPASYEQYFGPGTRLTVT.

This clonotype was counted once. The gene calls are TRBV12-3 or TRBV12-4 and TRBJ2-7, with 8 bases aligning to TRBD2. This CDR3 has 13 residues. Trimming removed 5 bases from V and 6 bases from J; junction bases left unmatched: 6. The CDR3, as DNA: TGTGCCAGCAGTACCCGGACTAGCCCCGAGCAGTACTTC. Its translation: CASSTRTSPEQYF.

This clonotype was detected ten times or more. The chain couples TRBV19 to TRBJ1-5, with D unclear. The CDR3 runs 14 residues. The ends were cut back, 6 bases at V and 2 bases at J, with 11 bases in the middle. CDR1 and CDR2 (germline): LNHDA, SQIVND (reference sequence). CDR3 nucleotides: TGTGCCAGTAGCATTAGAGGTGGCAATCAGCCCCAGCATTTT. As protein: CASSIRGGNQPQHF.

The CDR3 loop reads CAISEMGGHSGNTIYF. The CDR3 DNA sequence: TGTGCCATCAGTGAGATGGGGGGGCACTCTGGAAACACCATATATTTT. The chain combines TRBV10-3 with TRBJ1-3; perhaps TRBD1 as D (6 bases). The V gene lost 2 bases and the J gene lost 0 bases, with 11 bases spanning the gap. The CDR3 loop spans 16 amino acids. The germline V gene has CDR1 ENHRY and CDR2 SYGVKD.

This clonotype occurred many times. The genes are TRBV19 and TRBJ2-1; TRBD1 matches 8 bases. J lost 10 bases, V lost 6 bases, and 8 bases had no gene match. Germline assignment: CDR1 LNHDA and CDR2 SQIVND (reference sequence). This CDR3 contains 13 residues. The CDR3 loop is CASSSGQGLEQFF. The CDR3 coding sequence is TGTGCCAGTAGCTCCGGACAGGGTTTGGAGCAGTTCTTC.

The CDR3 coding sequence is TGTGCCAGCAGTTTAGGAGGACAGGGAGGTTCACCCCTCCACTTT. It is translated as CASSLGGQGGSPLHF. The chain employs TRBV27 and TRBJ1-6, with 8 bases aligning to TRBD1. V was pared by 2 bases and J by 9 bases, with 6 bases of the junction left unmatched. Germline CDR1 MNHEY, CDR2 SMNVEV (reference sequence). This CDR3 comprises 15 residues.

The chain couples TRBV15 to TRBJ2-1, with D maybe TRBD2 (5 bases). The CDR3 has 13 amino acids. Germline V CDR1 and CDR2: LNHNV, YYDKDF (reference sequence). V was cut by 1 base and J by 6 bases, with 7 bases left in between. The DNA of the CDR3 is TGTGCCACCAGCAGAGCGGGGATCAATGAGCAGTTCTTC. Its protein is CATSRAGINEQFF.

Concerning this clonotype: Germline is not matched at one junction end, which may reflect a read error. The V and J genes are TRBV6-4 and TRBJ2-1; tentative D call: TRBD1 (6 bases). The CDR3 runs 14 residues. Germline lookup yields CDR1 MRHNA and CDR2 SNTAGT. The CDR3 reads CASSGAGEYNEQFF. As DNA, the CDR3 is TGTGCCAGCAGTGGGGCAGGGGAATACAACGAGCAGTTCTTC.

There are many counts of this clonotype. The chain joins TRBV2 to TRBJ1-4, with D maybe TRBD1 (6 bases). The CDR3 sequence is 15 residues long. The V end was cut by 6 bases, the J end by 0 bases, with 11 bases between. CDR1 and CDR2 from the germline V gene are SNHLY and FYNNEI. The CDR3 DNA follows: TGTGCCAGCAGGGACAGCGCTGCAACTAATGAAAAACTGTTTTTT. This sequence encodes CASRDSAATNEKLFF.

In this sample, this clonotype turned up a few times. The chain has TRBV9 and TRBJ1-3; D gene uncertain. V lost 1 base, J lost 8 bases, and 4 bases lay in between. CDR1 is SGDLS, CDR2 YYNGEE, per germline. The CDR3 contains 11 residues. CDR3: CASSVQDTIYF. The CDR3 DNA reads TGTGCCAGCAGCGTACAGGACACCATATATTTT.

CDR3 nucleotides: TGCGCCAGCAGCTTGGGGTGGGGCGGGGATGAGCAGTTCTTC. This translates into CASSLGWGGDEQFF. This rearrangement joins TRBV5-1 to TRBJ2-1; a possible D gene is TRBD2 (6 bases). This CDR3 spans 14 amino acids. Germline CDR1 and CDR2: SGHRS and YFSETQ. V lost 0 bases and J 8 bases, leaving 12 bases between the germline ends. The whole variable domain, filled in from reference TRBV5-1 and TRBJ2-1, reads KAGVTQTPRYLIKTRGQQVTLSCSPISGHRSVSWYQQTPGQGLQFLFEYFSETQRNKGNFPGRFSGRQFSNSRSEMNVSTLELGDSALYLCASSLGWGGDEQFFGPGTRLTVL.

V and J are TRBV19 and TRBJ2-7; 7 nucleotides line up with TRBD1. V shed 3 bases, J shed 1 base, and the junction held 3 bases outside the gene matches. The CDR3 is 14 residues long. CDR1 is LNHDA and CDR2 is SQIVND in the germline V gene (reference sequence). The CDR3 DNA reads TGTGCCAGTAGTATCGGGACAGAATCCTACGAGCAGTACTTC. This translates into CASSIGTESYEQYF.

Here the CDR3 reads CASSLASSTSYGYTF. CDR3 bases: TGTGCCAGCAGCTTAGCCAGCAGTACTAGCTATGGCTACACCTTC. The V gene is TRBV7-2, the J gene TRBJ1-2; D unclear. V was cut by 0 bases and J by 4 bases, with 12 bases left in between. From germline, CDR1 is SGHTA and CDR2 FQGNSA. The CDR3 extends over 15 amino acids.

As for this clonotype: A much larger clone differs by one base, so this may be a read error. The chain links TRBV13 to TRBJ1-4, with 9 bases lining up with TRBD1. This CDR3 comprises 15 residues. Germline CDR1 PRHDT, CDR2 FYEKMQ (reference sequence). CDR3 in DNA: TGTGCCAGCAGCTCACGGACAGGGGCGGGTGAAGAACTGTTTTTT. This gives the protein CASSSRTGAGEELFF.

In regard to this clonotype: This may be a read error, as it is one base from a much larger clone. This chain connects TRBV9 to TRBJ1-1, with unresolved D. This CDR3 is built from 16 residues. Per the germline V gene, CDR1 is SGDLS and CDR2 is YYNGEE. Deletions cut 0 bases from V and 1 base from J, with 13 bases between. The CDR3, as DNA: TGTGCCAGCAGCGTAGGGTCAAGGTCCCAGAACACTGAAGCTTTCTTT. Residues: CASSVGSRSQNTEAFF.

This clonotype was seen at least ten times. This chain joins TRBV13 and TRBJ2-3; TRBD2 matches 9 bases. V was clipped by 6 bases and J by 11 bases; unmatched bases: 12. The CDR3 loop spans 14 amino acids. Germline V gene data show CDR1 as PRHDT and CDR2 as FYEKMQ (reference sequence). CDR3 nucleotides: TGTGCCAGCAGGAGGGGCGGGGGGGCCCCTCGGCAGTATTTT. It codes for CASRRGGGAPRQYF.

The chain joins TRBV24-1 to TRBJ2-3; 8 bases agree with TRBD2. The CDR3 is made up of 16 amino acids. V gave up 7 bases and J gave up 3 bases; unmatched junction bases: 11. From germline, CDR1 is KGHDR and CDR2 SFDVKD. The CDR3 DNA follows: TGTGCCACCAGCGTAGCGGGGAAAGTCCCGACAGATACGCAGTATTTT. Residues: CATSVAGKVPTDTQYF.

V gene TRBV15 combines with J gene TRBJ1-2, with 7 bases that match TRBD1. The V segment lost 0 bases and the J segment 5 bases; nucleotides outside the gene matches: 6. The CDR3 spans 15 residues. Germline V gene data show CDR1 as LNHNV and CDR2 as YYDKDF (reference sequence). This chain's CDR3 is CATSRDPTGAYGYTF. CDR3 DNA: TGTGCCACCAGCAGAGATCCCACAGGGGCTTATGGCTACACCTTC.

This clonotype was recorded many times. The chain combines TRBV5-1 with TRBJ2-1, with 7 bases that match TRBD2. The CDR3 is 15 residues long. With 2 bases clipped from V and 10 bases from J, the junction kept 12 bases outside the gene matches. Germline CDR1 and CDR2: SGHRS and YFSETQ. The CDR3 DNA is TGCGCCAGCAGCTTCTCGGGCGGGGGTGGTGAGGAGCAGTTCTTC. Encoded protein: CASSFSGGGGEEQFF.

The CDR3: CASSIVGRGNEQFF. In nucleotides, the CDR3 is TGTGCCAGTAGTATAGTTGGCAGGGGGAATGAGCAGTTCTTC. The chain links TRBV19 to TRBJ2-1; TRBD1 matches 7 bases. J gave up 7 bases and V 1 base, and 4 bases lay outside the gene matches. CDR1 and CDR2 from the germline V gene are LNHDA and SQIVND (reference sequence). The length of the CDR3 is 14 residues.

Regarding this clonotype: The missing conserved phenylalanine or tryptophan at the end of this CDR3 makes a read error likely. V is TRBV6-5 and J is TRBJ1-1, with D unresolved. CDR1 and CDR2 from the germline V gene are MNHEY and SVGAGI. This CDR3 comprises 11 residues. Trimming took 3 bases from V and 5 from J, leaving 4 bases between them. The CDR3 region is CASSYRTEAFY. In nucleotides, the CDR3 is TGTGCCAGCAGTTATCGGACTGAAGCTTTCTAT.

The chain uses TRBV11-2 and TRBJ2-7, with 8 bases matching TRBD1. J was trimmed by 4 bases and V by 0 bases; bases with no gene match: 5. The germline V gene encodes CDR1 SGHAT and CDR2 FQNNGV. CDR3 length: 15 residues. CDR3 DNA: TGTGCCAGCAGCTTAGATACAGGGGGATGGTACGAGCAGTACTTC. Translated: CASSLDTGGWYEQYF. The full variable domain, in which reference TRBV11-2 and TRBJ2-7 provide the parts outside the CDR3, is EAGVAQSPRYKIIEKRQSVAFWCNPISGHATLYWYQQILGQGPKLLIQFQNNGVVDDSQLPKDRFSAERLKGVDSTLKIQPAKLEDSAVYLCASSLDTGGWYEQYFGPGTRLTVT.

Only a few counts were recorded for this clonotype. This chain links TRBV29-1 with TRBJ2-7; TRBD2 might be the D (5 bases). V lost 3 bases and J 6 bases, leaving 18 bases between the germline ends. Germline CDR1 reads SQVTM; CDR2 reads ANQGSEA. The CDR3 has 14 amino acids. The CDR3 DNA reads as TGCAGCGTTGATCCAGGTCCGGATGAGGGCGAGCAGTACTTC. This translates into CSVDPGPDEGEQYF.

This clonotype was seen at least ten times. This chain links TRBV27 with TRBJ2-7; unclear D gene. This CDR3 region has 13 residues. The germline V and J ends were trimmed by 2 bases and 4 bases, with 9 bases remaining between them. CDR1 is MNHEY and CDR2 is SMNVEV in the germline V gene (reference sequence). The CDR3 region has the DNA TGTGCCAGCAGTTTAAGTGGGAAATACGAGCAGTACTTC. This codes for CASSLSGKYEQYF.

This clonotype was recorded only once. A read error may be the cause here, since a much bigger clone is one base away. This chain uses TRBV11-2 with TRBJ2-6; perhaps TRBD2 as D (5 bases). CDR1 is SGHAT, CDR2 FQNNGV, per germline. V was shortened by 8 bases and J by 2 bases, with 19 bases between the two germline ends. The length of the CDR3 is 17 residues. CDR3 coding DNA: TGTGCCAGCGGCACTACCGCCGGGAAACCTGGGGCCAACGTCCTGACTTTC. Encoded protein: CASGTTAGKPGANVLTF.

This clonotype came up a few times. The J gene is TRBJ1-2, the V gene TRBV3-1, with D tentatively TRBD1 (5 bases). This CDR3 has 15 amino acids. Germline V CDR1 and CDR2: LGHDT, YNNKEL (reference sequence). V shed 0 bases and J shed 7 bases, with 15 bases lying between them. The CDR3 DNA follows: TGTGCCAGCAGCCAAGATTCGAGGGGCGGGGGTGGCTACACCTTC. It is translated as CASSQDSRGGGGYTF. The whole variable domain, remainder taken from reference TRBV3-1 and TRBJ1-2, is DTAVSQTPKYLVTQMGNDKSIKCEQNLGHDTMYWYKQDSKKFLKIMFSYNNKELIINETVPNRFSPKSPDKAHLNLHINSLELGDSAVYFCASSQDSRGGGGYTFGSGTRLTVV.